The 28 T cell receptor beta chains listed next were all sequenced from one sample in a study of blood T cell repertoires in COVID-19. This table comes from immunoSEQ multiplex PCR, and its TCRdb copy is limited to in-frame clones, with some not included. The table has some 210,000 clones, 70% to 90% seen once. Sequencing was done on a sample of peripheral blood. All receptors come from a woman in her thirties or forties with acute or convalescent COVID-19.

The CDR3: CASSGDRGYNQPQHF. CDR3 bases: TGTGCCAGCAGCGGGGACAGGGGATACAATCAGCCCCAGCATTTT. The rearrangement links TRBV2 to TRBJ1-5; 10 nucleotides line up with TRBD1. The CDR3 runs to 15 residues. Per germline, CDR1 SNHLY and CDR2 FYNNEI. V lost 6 bases and J lost 3; bases outside the gene matches: 5.

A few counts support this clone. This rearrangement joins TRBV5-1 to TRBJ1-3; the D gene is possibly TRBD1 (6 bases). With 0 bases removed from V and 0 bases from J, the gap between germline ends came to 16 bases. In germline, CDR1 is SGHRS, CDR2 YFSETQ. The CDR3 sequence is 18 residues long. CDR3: CASSLDGTPPVSGNTIYF. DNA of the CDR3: TGCGCCAGCAGCTTGGACGGGACACCTCCTGTCTCTGGAAACACCATATATTTT.

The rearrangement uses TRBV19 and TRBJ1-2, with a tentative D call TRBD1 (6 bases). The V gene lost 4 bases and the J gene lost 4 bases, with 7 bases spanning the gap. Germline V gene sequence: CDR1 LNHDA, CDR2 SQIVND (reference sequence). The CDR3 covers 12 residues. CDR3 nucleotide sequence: TGTGCCAGTAGTAAGGGGGTCTATGGCTACACCTTC. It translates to CASSKGVYGYTF.

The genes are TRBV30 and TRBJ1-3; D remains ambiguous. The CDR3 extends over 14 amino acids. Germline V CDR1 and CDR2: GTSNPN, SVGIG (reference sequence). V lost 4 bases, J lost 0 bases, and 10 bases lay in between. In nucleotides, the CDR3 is TGTGCCTGGAACTTCGATTACTCTGGAAACACCATATATTTT. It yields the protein CAWNFDYSGNTIYF.

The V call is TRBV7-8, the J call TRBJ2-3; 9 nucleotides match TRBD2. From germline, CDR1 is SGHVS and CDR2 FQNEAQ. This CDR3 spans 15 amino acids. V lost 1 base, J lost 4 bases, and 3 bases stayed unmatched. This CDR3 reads CASSLGRLAADTQYF. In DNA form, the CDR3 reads TGTGCCAGCAGCTTAGGGCGACTAGCGGCAGATACGCAGTATTTT.

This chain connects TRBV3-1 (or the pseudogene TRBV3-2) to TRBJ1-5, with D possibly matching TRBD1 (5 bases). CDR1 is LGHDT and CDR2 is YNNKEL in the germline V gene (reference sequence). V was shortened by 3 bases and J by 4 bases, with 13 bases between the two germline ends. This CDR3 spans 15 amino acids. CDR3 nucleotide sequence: TGTGCCAGCAGCCAGGGGGGGGGAAATAATCAGCCCCAGCATTTT. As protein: CASSQGGGNNQPQHF.

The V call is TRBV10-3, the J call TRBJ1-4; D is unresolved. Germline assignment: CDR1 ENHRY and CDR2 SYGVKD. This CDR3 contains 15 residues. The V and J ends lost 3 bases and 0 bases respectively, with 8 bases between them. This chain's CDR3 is CAISDSTSTNEKLFF. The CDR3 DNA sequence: TGTGCCATCAGTGATTCGACATCAACTAATGAAAAACTGTTTTTT.

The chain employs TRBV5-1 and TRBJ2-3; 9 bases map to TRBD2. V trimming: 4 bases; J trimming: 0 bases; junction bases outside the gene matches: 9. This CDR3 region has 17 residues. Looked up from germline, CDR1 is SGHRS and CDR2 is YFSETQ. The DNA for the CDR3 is TGCGCCAGCAGCCTGGGAGCGGGGGGCTTTAGCACAGATACGCAGTATTTT. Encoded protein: CASSLGAGGFSTDTQYF. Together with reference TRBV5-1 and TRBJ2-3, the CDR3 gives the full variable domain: KAGVTQTPRYLIKTRGQQVTLSCSPISGHRSVSWYQQTPGQGLQFLFEYFSETQRNKGNFPGRFSGRQFSNSRSEMNVSTLELGDSALYLCASSLGAGGFSTDTQYFGPGTRLTVL.

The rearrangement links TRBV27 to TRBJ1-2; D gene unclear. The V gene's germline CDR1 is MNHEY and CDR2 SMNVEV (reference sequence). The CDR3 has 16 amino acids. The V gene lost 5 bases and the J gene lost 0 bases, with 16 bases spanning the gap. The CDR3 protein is CASSPISWGANYGYTF. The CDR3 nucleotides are TGTGCCAGCAGTCCAATATCGTGGGGAGCTAACTATGGCTACACCTTC.

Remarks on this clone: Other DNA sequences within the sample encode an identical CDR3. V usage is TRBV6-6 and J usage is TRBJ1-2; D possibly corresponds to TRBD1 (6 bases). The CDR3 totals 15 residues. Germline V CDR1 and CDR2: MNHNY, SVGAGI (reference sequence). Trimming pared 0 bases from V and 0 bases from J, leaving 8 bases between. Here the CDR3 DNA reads TGTGCCAGCAGTTACTCTGGACAGACTAACTATGGCTACACCTTC. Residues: CASSYSGQTNYGYTF.

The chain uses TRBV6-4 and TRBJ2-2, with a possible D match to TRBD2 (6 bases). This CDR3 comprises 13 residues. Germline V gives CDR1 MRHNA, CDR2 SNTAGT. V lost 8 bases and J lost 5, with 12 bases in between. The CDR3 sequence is CASGGTQTGELFF. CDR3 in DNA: TGTGCCAGCGGGGGGACCCAAACCGGGGAGCTGTTTTTT.

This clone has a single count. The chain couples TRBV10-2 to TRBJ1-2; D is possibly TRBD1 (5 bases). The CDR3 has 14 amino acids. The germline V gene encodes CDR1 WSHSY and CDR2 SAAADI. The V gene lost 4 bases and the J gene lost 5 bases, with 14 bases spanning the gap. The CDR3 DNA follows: TGCGCCAGCAGTGTGGGCAGGGAATGGTATGGCTACACCTTC. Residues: CASSVGREWYGYTF.

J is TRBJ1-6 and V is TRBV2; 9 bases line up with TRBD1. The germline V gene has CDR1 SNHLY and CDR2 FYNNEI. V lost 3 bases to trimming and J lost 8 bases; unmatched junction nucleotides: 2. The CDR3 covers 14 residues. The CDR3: CASSEGQGDSPLHF. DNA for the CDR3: TGTGCCAGCAGTGAGGGACAGGGAGATTCACCCCTCCACTTT.

CDR3 nucleotide sequence: TGTGCCAGCAGTACAGCTAATGAAAAACTGTTTTTT. It codes for CASSTANEKLFF. The chain recombines TRBV6-5 with TRBJ1-4; D gene ambiguous. The CDR3 length is 12 residues. Germline-derived CDR1 and CDR2 are MNHEY and SVGAGI. The germline V and J ends were trimmed by 5 bases and 3 bases, with 4 bases remaining between them.

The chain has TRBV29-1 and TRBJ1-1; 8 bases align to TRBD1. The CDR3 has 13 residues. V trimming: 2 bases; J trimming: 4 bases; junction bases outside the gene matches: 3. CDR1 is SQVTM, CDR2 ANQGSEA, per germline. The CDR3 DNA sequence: TGCAGCGTTGAAAAGGGGACAGGCACTGAAGCTTTCTTT. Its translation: CSVEKGTGTEAFF.

The CDR3 loop reads CASSAGQGLNTGELFF. The CDR3 DNA reads as TGTGCCAGCAGCGCGGGACAGGGTTTGAACACCGGGGAGCTGTTTTTT. The chain couples TRBV9 to TRBJ2-2; 9 nucleotides match TRBD1. CDR3 length: 16 residues. The J segment lost 1 base and the V segment lost 3 bases, leaving 4 bases of the junction unmatched. Germline values: CDR1 SGDLS, CDR2 YYNGEE.

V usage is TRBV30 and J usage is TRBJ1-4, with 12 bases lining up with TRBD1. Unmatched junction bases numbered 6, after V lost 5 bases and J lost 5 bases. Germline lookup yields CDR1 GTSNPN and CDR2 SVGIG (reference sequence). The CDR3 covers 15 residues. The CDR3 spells CAWGTGGFTNEKLFF. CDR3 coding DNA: TGTGCCTGGGGGACAGGGGGCTTTACGAATGAAAAACTGTTTTTT.

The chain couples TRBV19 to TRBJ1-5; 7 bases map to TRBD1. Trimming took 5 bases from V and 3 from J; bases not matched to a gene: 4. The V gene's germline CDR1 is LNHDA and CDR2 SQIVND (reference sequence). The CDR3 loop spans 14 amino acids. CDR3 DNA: TGTGCCAGTAGTTACAGGGGCAACAATCAGCCCCAGCATTTT. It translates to CASSYRGNNQPQHF. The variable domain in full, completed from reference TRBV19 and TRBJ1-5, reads DGGITQSPKYLFRKEGQNVTLSCEQNLNHDAMYWYRQDPGQGLRLIYYSQIVNDFQKGDIAEGYSVSREKKESFPLTVTSAQKNPTAFYLCASSYRGNNQPQHFGDGTRLSIL.

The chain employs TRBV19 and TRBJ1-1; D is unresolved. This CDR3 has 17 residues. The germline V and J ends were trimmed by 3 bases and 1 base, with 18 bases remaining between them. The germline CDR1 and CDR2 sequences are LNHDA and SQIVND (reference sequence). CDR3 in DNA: TGTGCCAGTAGTATTGGTGGGCACGAGATTGCGAACACTGAAGCTTTCTTT. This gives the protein CASSIGGHEIANTEAFF.

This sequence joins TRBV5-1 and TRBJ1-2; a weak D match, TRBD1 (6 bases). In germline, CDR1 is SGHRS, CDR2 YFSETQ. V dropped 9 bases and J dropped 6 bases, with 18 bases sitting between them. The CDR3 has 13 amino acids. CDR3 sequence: CATSGGGYDGYTF. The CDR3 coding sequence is TGCGCCACCTCGGGCGGGGGCTACGATGGCTACACCTTC.

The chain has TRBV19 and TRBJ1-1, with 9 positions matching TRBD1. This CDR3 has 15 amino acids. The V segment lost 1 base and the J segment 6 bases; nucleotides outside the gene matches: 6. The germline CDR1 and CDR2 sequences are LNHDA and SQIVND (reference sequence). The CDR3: CASSIGGDRVAEAFF. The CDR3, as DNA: TGTGCCAGTAGTATAGGCGGGGACAGGGTAGCTGAAGCTTTCTTT.

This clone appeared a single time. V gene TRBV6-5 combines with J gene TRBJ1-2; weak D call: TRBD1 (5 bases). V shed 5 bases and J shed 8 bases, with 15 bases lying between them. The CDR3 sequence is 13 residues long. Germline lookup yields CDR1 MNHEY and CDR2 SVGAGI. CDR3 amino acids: CASSSRGQGGYTF. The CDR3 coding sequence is TGTGCCAGCAGTAGCCGTGGGCAGGGAGGCTACACCTTC.

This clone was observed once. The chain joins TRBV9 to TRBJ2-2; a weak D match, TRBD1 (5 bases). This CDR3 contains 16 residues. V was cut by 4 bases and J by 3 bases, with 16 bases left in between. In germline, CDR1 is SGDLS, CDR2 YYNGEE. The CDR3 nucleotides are TGTGCCAGCAGCCCAGGAGTCAGGGTTGACACCGGGGAGCTGTTTTTT. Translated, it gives CASSPGVRVDTGELFF.

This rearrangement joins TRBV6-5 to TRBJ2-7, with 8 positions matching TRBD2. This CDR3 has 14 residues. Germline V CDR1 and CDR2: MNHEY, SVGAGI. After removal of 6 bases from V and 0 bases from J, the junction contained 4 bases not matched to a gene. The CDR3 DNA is TGTGCCAGCAGGCGGGGGGTGGTCTCCTACGAGCAGTACGTC. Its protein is CASRRGVVSYEQYV.

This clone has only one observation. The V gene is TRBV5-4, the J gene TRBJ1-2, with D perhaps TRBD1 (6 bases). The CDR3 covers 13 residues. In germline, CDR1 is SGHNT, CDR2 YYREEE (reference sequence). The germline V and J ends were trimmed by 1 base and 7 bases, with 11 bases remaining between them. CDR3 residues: CASSLPGDAGYTF. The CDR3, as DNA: TGTGCCAGCAGCTTGCCAGGGGACGCTGGCTACACCTTC.

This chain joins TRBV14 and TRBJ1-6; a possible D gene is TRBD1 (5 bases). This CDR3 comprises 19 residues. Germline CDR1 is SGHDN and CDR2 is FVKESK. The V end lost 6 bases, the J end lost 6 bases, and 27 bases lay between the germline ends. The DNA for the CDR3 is TGTGCCAGCAGTCACCGGGGGTATCCTGCCCCGCATGTTAATTCACCCCTCCACTTT. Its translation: CASSHRGYPAPHVNSPLHF.

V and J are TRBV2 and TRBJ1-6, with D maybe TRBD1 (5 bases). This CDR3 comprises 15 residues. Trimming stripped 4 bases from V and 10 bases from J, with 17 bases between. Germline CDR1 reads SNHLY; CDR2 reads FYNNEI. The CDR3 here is CASSASGFGGSPLHF. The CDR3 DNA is TGTGCCAGCAGTGCATCGGGGTTCGGGGGATCACCCCTCCACTTT.

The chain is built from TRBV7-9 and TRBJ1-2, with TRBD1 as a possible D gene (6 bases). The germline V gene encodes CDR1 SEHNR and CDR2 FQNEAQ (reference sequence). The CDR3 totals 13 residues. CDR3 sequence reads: CAFTPAGVYGYTF. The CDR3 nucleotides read TGTGCATTTACCCCGGCAGGGGTCTATGGCTACACCTTC.